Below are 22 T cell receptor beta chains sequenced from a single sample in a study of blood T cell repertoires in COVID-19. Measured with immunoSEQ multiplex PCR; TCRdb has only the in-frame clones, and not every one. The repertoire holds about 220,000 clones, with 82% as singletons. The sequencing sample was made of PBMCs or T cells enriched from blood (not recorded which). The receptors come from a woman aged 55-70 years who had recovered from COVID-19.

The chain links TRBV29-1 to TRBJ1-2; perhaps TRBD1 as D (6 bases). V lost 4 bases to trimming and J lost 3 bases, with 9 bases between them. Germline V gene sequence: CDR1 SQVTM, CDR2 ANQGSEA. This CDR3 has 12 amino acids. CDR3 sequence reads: CSVADSYYGYTF. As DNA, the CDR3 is TGCAGCGTTGCGGACAGTTACTATGGCTACACCTTC.

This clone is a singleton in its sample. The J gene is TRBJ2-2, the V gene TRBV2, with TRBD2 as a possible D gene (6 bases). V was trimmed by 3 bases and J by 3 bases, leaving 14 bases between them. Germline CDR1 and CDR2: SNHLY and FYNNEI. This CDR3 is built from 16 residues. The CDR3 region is CASSDRGVADTGELFF. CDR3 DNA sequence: TGTGCCAGCAGTGACCGCGGGGTAGCGGACACCGGGGAGCTGTTTTTT.

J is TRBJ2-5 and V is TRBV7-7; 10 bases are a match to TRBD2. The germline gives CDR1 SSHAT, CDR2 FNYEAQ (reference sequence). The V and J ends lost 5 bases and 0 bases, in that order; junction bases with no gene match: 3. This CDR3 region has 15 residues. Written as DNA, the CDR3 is TGTGCCAGCAGCAAAGCGGGGGGGGACCAAGAGACCCAGTACTTC. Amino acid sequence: CASSKAGGDQETQYF.

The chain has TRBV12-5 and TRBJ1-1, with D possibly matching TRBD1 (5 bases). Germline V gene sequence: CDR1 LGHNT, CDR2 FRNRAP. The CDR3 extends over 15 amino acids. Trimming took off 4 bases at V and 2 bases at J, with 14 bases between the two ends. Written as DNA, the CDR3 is TGTGCTAGTGGTTCCCCCGCGGGACTAAACACTGAAGCTTTCTTT. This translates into CASGSPAGLNTEAFF.

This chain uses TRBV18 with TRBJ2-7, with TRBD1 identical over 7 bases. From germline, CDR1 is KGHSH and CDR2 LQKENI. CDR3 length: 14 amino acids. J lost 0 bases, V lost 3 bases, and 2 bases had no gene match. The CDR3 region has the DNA TGTGCCAGCTCACCCGGGACAGACTCCTACGAGCAGTACTTC. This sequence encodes CASSPGTDSYEQYF.

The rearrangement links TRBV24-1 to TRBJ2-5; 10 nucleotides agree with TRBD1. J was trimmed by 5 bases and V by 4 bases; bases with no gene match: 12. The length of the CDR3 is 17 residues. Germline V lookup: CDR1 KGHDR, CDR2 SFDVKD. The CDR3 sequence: CATSDNTGTGVAETQYF. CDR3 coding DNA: TGTGCCACCAGTGACAACACCGGGACAGGGGTTGCCGAGACCCAGTACTTC.

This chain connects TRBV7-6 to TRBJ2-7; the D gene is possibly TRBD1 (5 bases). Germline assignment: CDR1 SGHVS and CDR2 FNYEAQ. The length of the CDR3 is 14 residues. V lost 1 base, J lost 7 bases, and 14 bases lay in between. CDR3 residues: CASSLGRVVDEQYF. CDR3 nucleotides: TGTGCCAGCAGCTTAGGCAGGGTGGTGGATGAGCAGTACTTC.

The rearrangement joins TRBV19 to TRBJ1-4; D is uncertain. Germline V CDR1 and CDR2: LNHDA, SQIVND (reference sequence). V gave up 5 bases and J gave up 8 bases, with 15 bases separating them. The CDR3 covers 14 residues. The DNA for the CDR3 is TGTGCCAGTAGTGATGGCACCCGCGGGGAAAAACTGTTTTTT. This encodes CASSDGTRGEKLFF.

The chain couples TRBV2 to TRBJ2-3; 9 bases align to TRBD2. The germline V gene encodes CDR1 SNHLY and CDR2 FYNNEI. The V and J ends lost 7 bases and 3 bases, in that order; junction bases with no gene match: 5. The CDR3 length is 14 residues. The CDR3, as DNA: TGTGCCAGCATCGGCGGGAGGGCGACAGATACGCAGTATTTT. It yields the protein CASIGGRATDTQYF.

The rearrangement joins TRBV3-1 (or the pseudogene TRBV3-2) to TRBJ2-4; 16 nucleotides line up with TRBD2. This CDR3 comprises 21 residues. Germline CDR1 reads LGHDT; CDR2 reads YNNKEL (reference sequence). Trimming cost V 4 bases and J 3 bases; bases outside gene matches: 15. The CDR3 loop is CASSLRGLAGGPAVGKNIQYF. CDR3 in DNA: TGTGCCAGCAGCCTCAGGGGACTAGCGGGAGGGCCTGCAGTGGGCAAAAACATTCAGTACTTC.

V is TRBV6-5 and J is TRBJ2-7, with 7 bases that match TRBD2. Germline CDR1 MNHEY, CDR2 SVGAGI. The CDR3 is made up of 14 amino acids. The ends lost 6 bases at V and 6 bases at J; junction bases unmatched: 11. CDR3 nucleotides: TGTGCCAGCAGCCAAGCGGGGACGGACGTCGAGCAGTACTTC. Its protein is CASSQAGTDVEQYF.

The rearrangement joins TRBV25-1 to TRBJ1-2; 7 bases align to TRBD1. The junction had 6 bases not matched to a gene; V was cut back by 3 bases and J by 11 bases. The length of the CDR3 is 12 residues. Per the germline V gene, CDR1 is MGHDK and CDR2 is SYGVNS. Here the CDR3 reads CASSDRDRYYTF. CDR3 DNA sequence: TGTGCCAGCAGTGACCGGGACAGATATTACACCTTC.

The CDR3: CASSTLGVEQFF. CDR3 in DNA: TGTGCCAGCAGCACCCTAGGCGTTGAGCAGTTCTTC. This sequence joins TRBV7-9 and TRBJ2-1; D unresolved. Between the trimmed V and J ends, which lost 5 bases and 9 bases, there was a span of 11 bases. From germline, CDR1 is SEHNR and CDR2 FQNEAQ (reference sequence). The CDR3 sequence is 12 residues long.

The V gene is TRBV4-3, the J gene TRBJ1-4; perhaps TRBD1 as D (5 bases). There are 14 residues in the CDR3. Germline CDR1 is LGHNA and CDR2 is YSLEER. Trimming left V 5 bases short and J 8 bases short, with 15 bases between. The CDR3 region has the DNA TGCGCCAGCAGCGTAATTCAGGGAGGGGAAAAACTGTTTTTT. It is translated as CASSVIQGGEKLFF.

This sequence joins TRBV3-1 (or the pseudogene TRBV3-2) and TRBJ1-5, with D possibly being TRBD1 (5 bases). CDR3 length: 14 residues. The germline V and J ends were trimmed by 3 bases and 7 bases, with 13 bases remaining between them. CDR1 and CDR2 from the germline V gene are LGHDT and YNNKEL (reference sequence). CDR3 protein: CASSQEGARQPQHF. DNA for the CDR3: TGTGCCAGCAGCCAGGAAGGGGCCAGGCAGCCCCAGCATTTT.

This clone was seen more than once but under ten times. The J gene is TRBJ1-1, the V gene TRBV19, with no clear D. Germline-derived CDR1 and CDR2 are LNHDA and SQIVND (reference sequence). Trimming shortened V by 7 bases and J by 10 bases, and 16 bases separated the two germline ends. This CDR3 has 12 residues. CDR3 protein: CASIHGVAGAFF. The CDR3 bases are TGTGCCAGTATTCATGGGGTCGCGGGAGCTTTCTTT.

The CDR3 coding sequence is TGTGCCACCAGTATCCCTAGTGCCCACAATGAGCAGTTCTTC. Amino acids: CATSIPSAHNEQFF. This chain uses TRBV24-1 with TRBJ2-1; no firm D call. V lost 6 bases and J lost 5, with 13 bases in between. The CDR3 has 14 residues. Germline lookup yields CDR1 KGHDR and CDR2 SFDVKD.

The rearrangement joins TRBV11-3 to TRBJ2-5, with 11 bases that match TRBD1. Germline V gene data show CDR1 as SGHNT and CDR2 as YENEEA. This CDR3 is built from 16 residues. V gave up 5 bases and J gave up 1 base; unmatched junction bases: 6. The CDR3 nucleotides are TGTGCCAGCAGCGCGGGACAGGGGGTGAGCCAAGAGACCCAGTACTTC. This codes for CASSAGQGVSQETQYF. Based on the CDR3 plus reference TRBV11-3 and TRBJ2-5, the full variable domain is EAGVVQSPRYKIIEKKQPVAFWCNPISGHNTLYWYLQNLGQGPELLIRYENEEAVDDSQLPKDRFSAERLKGVDSTLKIQPAELGDSAVYLCASSAGQGVSQETQYFGPGTRLLVL.

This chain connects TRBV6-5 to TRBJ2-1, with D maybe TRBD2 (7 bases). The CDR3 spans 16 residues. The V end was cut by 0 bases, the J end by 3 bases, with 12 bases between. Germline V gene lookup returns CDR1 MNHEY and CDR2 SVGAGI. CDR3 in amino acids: CASSYSRGASYNEQFF. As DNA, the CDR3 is TGTGCCAGCAGTTACTCTCGGGGGGCGAGCTACAATGAGCAGTTCTTC.

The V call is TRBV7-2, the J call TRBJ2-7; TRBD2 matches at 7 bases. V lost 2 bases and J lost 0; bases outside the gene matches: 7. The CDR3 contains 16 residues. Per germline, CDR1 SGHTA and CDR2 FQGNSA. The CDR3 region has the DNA TGTGCCAGCAGCTTATGGGCCGGGACTACCTCCTACGAGCAGTACTTC. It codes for CASSLWAGTTSYEQYF.

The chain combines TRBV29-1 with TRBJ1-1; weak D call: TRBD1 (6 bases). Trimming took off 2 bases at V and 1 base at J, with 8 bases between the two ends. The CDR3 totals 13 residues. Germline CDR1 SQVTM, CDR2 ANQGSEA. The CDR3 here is CSVETDRNTEAFF. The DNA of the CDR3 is TGCAGCGTTGAAACGGACAGGAACACTGAAGCTTTCTTT.

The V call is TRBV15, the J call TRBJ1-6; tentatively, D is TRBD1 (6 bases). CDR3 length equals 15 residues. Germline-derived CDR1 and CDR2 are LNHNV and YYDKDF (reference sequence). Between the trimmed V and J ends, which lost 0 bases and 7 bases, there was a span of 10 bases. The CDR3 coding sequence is TGTGCCACCAGCAGAGAATATAGGGGGAATTCACCCCTCCACTTT. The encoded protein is CATSREYRGNSPLHF. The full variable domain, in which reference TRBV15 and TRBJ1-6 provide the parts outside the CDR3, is DAMVIQNPRYQVTQFGKPVTLSCSQTLNHNVMYWYQQKSSQAPKLLFHYYDKDFNNEADTPDNFQSRRPNTSFCFLDIRSPGLGDTAMYLCATSREYRGNSPLHFGNGTRLTVT.